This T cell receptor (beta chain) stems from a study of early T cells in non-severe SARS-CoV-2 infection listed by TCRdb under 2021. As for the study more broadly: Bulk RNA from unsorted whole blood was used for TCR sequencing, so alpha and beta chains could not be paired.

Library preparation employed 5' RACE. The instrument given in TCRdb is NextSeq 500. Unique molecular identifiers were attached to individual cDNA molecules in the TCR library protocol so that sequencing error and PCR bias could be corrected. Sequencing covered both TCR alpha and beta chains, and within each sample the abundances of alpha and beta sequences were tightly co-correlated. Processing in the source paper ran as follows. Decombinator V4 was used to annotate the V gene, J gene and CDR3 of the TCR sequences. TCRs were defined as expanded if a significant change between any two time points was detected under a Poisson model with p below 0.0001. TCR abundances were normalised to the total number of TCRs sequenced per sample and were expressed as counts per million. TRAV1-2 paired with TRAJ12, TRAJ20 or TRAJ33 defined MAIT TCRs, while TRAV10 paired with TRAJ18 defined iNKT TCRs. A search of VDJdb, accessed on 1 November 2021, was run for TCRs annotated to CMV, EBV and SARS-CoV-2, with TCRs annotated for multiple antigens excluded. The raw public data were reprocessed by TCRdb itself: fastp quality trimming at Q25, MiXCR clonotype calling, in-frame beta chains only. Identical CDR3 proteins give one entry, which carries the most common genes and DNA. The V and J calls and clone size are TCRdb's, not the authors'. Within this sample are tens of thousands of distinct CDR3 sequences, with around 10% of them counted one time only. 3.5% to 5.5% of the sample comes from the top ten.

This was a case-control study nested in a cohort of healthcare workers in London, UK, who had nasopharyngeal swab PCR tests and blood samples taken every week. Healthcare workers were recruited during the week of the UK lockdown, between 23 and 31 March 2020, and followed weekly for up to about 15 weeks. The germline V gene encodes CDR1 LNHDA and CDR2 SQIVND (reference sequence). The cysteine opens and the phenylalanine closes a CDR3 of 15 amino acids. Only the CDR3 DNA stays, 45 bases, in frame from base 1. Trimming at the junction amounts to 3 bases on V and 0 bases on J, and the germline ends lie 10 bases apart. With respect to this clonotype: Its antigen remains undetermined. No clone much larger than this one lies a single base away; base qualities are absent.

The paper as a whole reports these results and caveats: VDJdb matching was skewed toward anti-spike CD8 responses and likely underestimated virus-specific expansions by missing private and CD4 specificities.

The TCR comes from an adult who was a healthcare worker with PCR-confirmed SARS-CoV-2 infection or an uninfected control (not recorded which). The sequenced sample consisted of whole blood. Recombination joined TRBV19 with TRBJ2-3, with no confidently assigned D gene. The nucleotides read TGTGCCAGTAGTATGCAGTCGGCTAGCACAGATACGCAGTATTTT. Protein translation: CASSMQSASTDTQYF. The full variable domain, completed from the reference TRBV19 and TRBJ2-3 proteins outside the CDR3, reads DGGITQSPKYLFRKEGQNVTLSCEQNLNHDAMYWYRQDPGQGLRLIYYSQIVNDFQKGDIAEGYSVSREKKESFPLTVTSAQKNPTAFYLCASSMQSASTDTQYFGPGTRLTVL.